Sequencing of this T cell receptor beta chain was carried out in a study of shared T cell receptors in the human thymus. The method was immunoSEQ multiplex PCR; TCRdb's version includes in-frame clones alone and lacks a portion of them. Of under 450,000 clones listed, approximately 95% were seen once; the top ten hold approximately 0.02%. Germline lookup yields CDR1 SEHNR and CDR2 FQNEAQ (reference sequence). The CDR3 runs to 15 residues. V lost 4 bases and J 2 bases, leaving 15 bases between the germline ends. J is TRBJ2-7 and V is TRBV7-9; TRBD2 might be the D (5 bases). The material sequenced was thymocytes. The TCR originated in a human donor. CDR3 sequence reads: CASSYGSLAAYEQYF. CDR3 nucleotides: TGTGCCAGCAGCTATGGGAGTCTAGCCGCCTACGAGCAGTACTTC.